The 21 T cell receptor beta chains presented below share a single source sample, sequenced in a study of T cell clonality in common variable immunodeficiency (dated by TCRdb to between 2014 and 2016). Library preparation used the immunoSEQ multiplex PCR assay. The table was pulled from immuneACCESS by TCRdb, which kept in-frame rearrangements only. Such tables lose some clones; where checked, under half of the loss comes from unresolved V genes, and the rest has no known cause. In this sample, 45,000 to 55,000 clones appear, none counted once only. The ten largest clones add up to approximately 5.5% of the sample. The specimen sequenced was peripheral blood mononuclear cells. Receptors were obtained from a person between 18 and 69 years old in good health.

A note on this clone: The read finishes 3 residues shy of the CDR3 end, and the germline J gene is used to complete it. The chain carries TRBV6-1 and TRBJ1-2, with 10 bases aligning to TRBD1. The CDR3 covers 15 residues. CDR1 is MNHNS and CDR2 is SASEGT in the germline V gene. CDR3: CASSEGTGASYDYTF. CDR3 bases read: TGTGCCAGCAGTGAGGGGACAGGGGCGTCGTACGAC.

This clone was detected many times. Read coverage stops 3 residues before the CDR3 terminus; the germline J gene supplies the remainder. The chain uses TRBV4-2 and TRBJ2-6; possibly TRBD1 for D (5 bases). In germline, CDR1 is LGHNA, CDR2 YNFKEQ. The CDR3 is made up of 17 amino acids. The V gene lost 2 bases and the J gene lost 1 base, with 12 bases spanning the gap. The CDR3 sequence: CASSQLSGNSGANVLTF. Incomplete CDR3 DNA: TGTGCCAGCAGCCAATTGTCAGGGAATTCTGGGGCCAACGTC.

This clone was observed many times. The sequenced fragment ends 3 residues before the CDR3 boundary, so the rest is inferred from the germline J gene. This chain links TRBV19 with TRBJ2-2; 8 bases are shared with TRBD2. CDR3 length: 18 residues. The V and J ends lost 5 bases and 4 bases, in that order; junction bases with no gene match: 15. Germline assignment: CDR1 LNHDA and CDR2 SQIVND (reference sequence). This CDR3 is CASSVGLAGPVATGELFF. The CDR3 DNA, read in part, is TGTGCCAGTAGTGTGGGGCTAGCGGGCCCCGTGGCCACCGGGGAG.

This clone came up many times. Read coverage stops 3 residues before the CDR3 terminus; the germline J gene supplies the remainder. The chain carries TRBV5-1 and TRBJ2-3; D is perhaps TRBD2 (6 bases). The length of the CDR3 is 17 residues. V lost 0 bases to trimming and J lost 2 bases, with 16 bases between them. Germline assignment: CDR1 SGHRS and CDR2 YFSETQ. The DNA read from the CDR3 is TGCGCCAGCAGCTTGGTAGGTAGCGGAGGACCCACAGATACG. This codes for CASSLVGSGGPTDT. From start to end, the CDR3 is CASSLVGSGGPTDTQYF.

The table lists this clone with many counts. CDR3 sequence: CASSLAGGPYNEQFF. CDR3 DNA, as far as it was read: TGTGCCAGCAGTCTAGCGGGAGGCCCATACAATGAG. This sequence joins TRBV28 and TRBJ2-1; 11 nucleotides match TRBD2. The read falls 3 residues short of the CDR3 end, and the missing part is taken from the germline J gene. This CDR3 has 15 amino acids. J gave up 4 bases and V 5 bases, and 4 bases lay outside the gene matches. In germline, CDR1 is MDHEN, CDR2 SYDVKM.

This clone has a count of ten or more. The read ends 3 residues before the CDR3 terminus; that terminus is restored from the germline J gene. The chain couples TRBV5-6 to TRBJ2-3; TRBD1 matches 11 bases. CDR1 is SGHDT and CDR2 is YYEEEE in the germline V gene. This CDR3 has 15 amino acids. The V gene end was trimmed by 1 base and the J gene end by 3 bases; junction bases not matched to a gene: 1. CDR3 DNA (partial): TGTGCCAGCAGCTTGCGGGACAGGGGGACAGATACG. It yields the protein CASSLRDRGTDT. The whole CDR3 sequence is CASSLRDRGTDTQYF.

By share of the sample, this clone is medium-sized. The CDR3 is cut off 3 residues early in the read; its end comes from the germline J gene. The gene calls are TRBV2 and TRBJ2-1; tentative D call: TRBD2 (6 bases). The CDR3 consists of 15 residues. The V end lost 5 bases, the J end lost 3 bases, and 14 bases lay between the germline ends. The germline CDR1 and CDR2 sequences are SNHLY and FYNNEI. The CDR3: CASSSPGTLYNEQFF. The CDR3 DNA, read in part, is TGTGCCAGCAGTAGCCCCGGGACTCTCTACAATGAG. Complete variable domain (other parts from reference TRBV2 and TRBJ2-1): EPEVTQTPSHQVTQMGQEVILRCVPISNHLYFYWYRQILGQKVEFLVSFYNNEISEKSEIFDDQFSVERPDGSNFTLKIRSTKLEDSAMYFCASSSPGTLYNEQFFGPGTRLTVL.

With regard to this clone: Read data end 3 residues before the CDR3 end; the end is taken from the germline J gene. The V and J genes are TRBV10-2 and TRBJ2-3; D remains unclear. Germline V gives CDR1 WSHSY, CDR2 SAAADI. The CDR3 loop spans 16 amino acids. V gave up 2 bases and J gave up 3 bases, with 15 bases separating them. The CDR3 is CASSEVKRRGTDTQYF. The CDR3 bases that were read are TGCGCCAGCAGTGAGGTCAAGCGACGAGGAACAGATACG.

This clone was seen ten or more times. Sequencing ends 3 residues short of the CDR3 end; the germline J gene provides the rest. The chain uses TRBV20-1 and TRBJ2-5; the match to TRBD2 covers 8 bases. Looked up from germline, CDR1 is DFQATT and CDR2 is SNEGSKA (reference sequence). V shed 6 bases, J shed 5 bases, and the junction held 11 bases outside the gene matches. The CDR3 spans 14 residues. CDR3 DNA, as far as it was read: TGCAGTGCCGGGGGGGCGGGAGCGGGGGAGACC. This encodes CSAGGAGAGET. In full, the CDR3 reads CSAGGAGAGETQYF.

This clone was counted ten times or more. The missing CDR3 end, 3 residues past where the read stops, is filled in from the germline J gene. The chain employs TRBV5-6 and TRBJ2-5; TRBD2 matches at 13 bases. This CDR3 spans 15 amino acids. Trimming cost V 3 bases and J 5 bases; bases outside gene matches: 4. Germline V gives CDR1 SGHDT, CDR2 YYEEEE. The part of the CDR3 DNA that was read is TGTGCCAGCAGCTCGCAACTAGCGGGAGGGGAGACC. The encoded protein is CASSSQLAGGET. The CDR3 as a whole reads CASSSQLAGGETQYF.

There are many counts of this clone. The sequence runs out 3 residues before the end of the CDR3; the remainder is reconstructed from the germline J gene. This rearrangement joins TRBV11-1 to TRBJ1-4; 9 nucleotides match TRBD1. Germline V gives CDR1 SGHAT, CDR2 FQDESV (reference sequence). V trimming: 4 bases; J trimming: 7 bases; junction bases outside the gene matches: 7. The CDR3 extends over 15 amino acids. The part of the CDR3 DNA that was read is TGTGCCAGCAGCTCACGGACAGGGGCGGCTGAAAAA. It codes for CASSSRTGAAEK. The full-length CDR3 reads as CASSSRTGAAEKLFF.

This clone was seen at least ten times. The read falls 3 residues short of the CDR3 end, and the missing part is taken from the germline J gene. The rearrangement joins TRBV19 to TRBJ2-2, with 10 bases identical to TRBD2. Germline-derived CDR1 and CDR2 are LNHDA and SQIVND (reference sequence). The V segment lost 7 bases and the J segment 4 bases; nucleotides outside the gene matches: 12. CDR3 size: 17 residues. CDR3 bases read: TGTGCCAGTAATTTCGGTGGGACTAGCGAGCGCACCGGGGAG. Translation: CASNFGGTSERTGE. The full CDR3 is CASNFGGTSERTGELFF.

This clone has at least ten counts. The CDR3 end lies 3 residues beyond the end of the read and is filled in from the germline J gene. The chain joins TRBV5-6 to TRBJ2-5, with 7 bases aligning to TRBD2. V shed 3 bases, J shed 1 base, and the junction held 6 bases outside the gene matches. Germline V lookup: CDR1 SGHDT, CDR2 YYEEEE. This CDR3 spans 15 amino acids. CDR3 residues: CASSWQTSAQETQYF. Partial CDR3 DNA: TGTGCCAGCAGCTGGCAAACTAGCGCCCAAGAGACC.

This clone appeared many times. The read comes to an end 3 residues before the CDR3 does, leaving the germline J gene to fill in the end. This chain uses TRBV9 with TRBJ2-5; D is unclear. The germline V gene encodes CDR1 SGDLS and CDR2 YYNGEE. The CDR3 loop spans 13 amino acids. V was trimmed by 0 bases and J by 4 bases, leaving 7 bases between them. The CDR3 sequence is CASSVDFSETQYF. CDR3 DNA, as far as it was read: TGTGCCAGCAGCGTAGACTTTTCAGAGACC.

This clone came up many times. CDR3 sequence reads: CASGNRDQPQHF. The CDR3 bases that were read are TGTGCCAGCGGGAACAGGGATCAGCCC. The chain employs TRBV19 and TRBJ1-5, with a weak D call TRBD1 (6 bases). The read is 3 residues too short to cover the CDR3 end, so that end is filled in from the germline J gene. Germline CDR1 and CDR2: LNHDA and SQIVND (reference sequence). The V end was cut by 9 bases, the J end by 5 bases, with 11 bases between. The CDR3 covers 12 residues.

This clone was seen many times. The read ends 3 residues before the CDR3 terminus; that terminus is restored from the germline J gene. The V gene is TRBV28, the J gene TRBJ1-1; weak D call: TRBD1 (6 bases). Deletions cut 6 bases from V and 5 bases from J, with 13 bases between. This CDR3 has 13 residues. Germline CDR1 reads MDHEN; CDR2 reads SYDVKM. CDR3 in amino acids: CASRGRGLTEAFF. The sequenced part of the CDR3 DNA is TGTGCCAGCAGGGGCAGGGGATTGACTGAA.

This clone was observed at least ten times. The CDR3 is cut off 3 residues early in the read; its end comes from the germline J gene. The V and J genes are TRBV19 and TRBJ2-7, with 8 bases matching TRBD1. The CDR3 runs 15 residues. The V and J ends lost 3 bases and 2 bases, in that order; junction bases with no gene match: 6. CDR1 LNHDA and CDR2 SQIVND come from the germline V gene (reference sequence). Incomplete CDR3 DNA: TGTGCCAGTAGTATCGCGGGACAGGAGACCTACGAG. This codes for CASSIAGQETYE. From start to end, the CDR3 is CASSIAGQETYEQYF.

Ten or more counts support this clone. The DNA ends 3 residues before the CDR3 does, and the rest of the CDR3 is filled in from the germline J gene. This chain connects TRBV13 to TRBJ2-5, with TRBD1 identical over 8 bases. Losses at the gene ends were 2 bases for V and 3 bases for J; bases not matched to a gene: 2. Germline CDR1 and CDR2: PRHDT and FYEKMQ (reference sequence). This CDR3 has 14 residues. CDR3 sequence: CASSLWGQEETQYF. Partial CDR3 DNA: TGTGCCAGCAGCTTATGGGGACAGGAAGAGACC.

This clone was recorded many times. The CDR3 goes on 3 residues after the read ends, and that part is filled in from the germline J gene. J is TRBJ1-2 and V is TRBV6-2 or TRBV6-3; D is undetermined. CDR1 is MNHEY, CDR2 SVGEGT, per germline. CDR3 length: 13 amino acids. The sequenced CDR3 bases are TGTGCCAGCAGTTACGGCGGAAGTGGCGGC. This translates into CASSYGGSGG. The complete CDR3 protein is CASSYGGSGGYTF.

Only a few counts were recorded for this clone. CDR3 DNA, as far as it was read: TGTGCCAGCAGCTTACAATCGGGGAGGGACGGGGAG. This translates into CASSLQSGRDGE. The entire CDR3 protein is CASSLQSGRDGELFF. The chain carries TRBV7-2 and TRBJ2-2; 7 bases match TRBD2. Sequencing ends 3 residues short of the CDR3 end; the germline J gene provides the rest. CDR1 SGHTA and CDR2 FQGNSA come from the germline V gene. Trimming took 2 bases from V and 7 from J; bases not matched to a gene: 7. CDR3 length: 15 residues. Looking up the rest from reference TRBV7-2 and TRBJ2-2 gives the full variable domain: GAGVSQSPSNKVTEKGKDVELRCDPISGHTALYWYRQSLGQGLEFLIYFQGNSAPDKSGLPSDRFSAERTGGSVSTLTIQRTQQEDSAVYLCASSLQSGRDGELFFGEGSRLTVL.

This clone occurred many times. Read coverage stops 3 residues before the CDR3 terminus; the germline J gene supplies the remainder. The chain recombines TRBV20-1 with TRBJ2-5, with TRBD2 identical over 8 bases. The V gene's germline CDR1 is DFQATT and CDR2 SNEGSKA (reference sequence). Losses at the gene ends were 0 bases for V and 4 bases for J; bases not matched to a gene: 1. CDR3 size: 13 residues. The CDR3 bases that were read are TGCAGTGCTAGAGATAGCGGGGTAGAGACC. Translating it yields CSARDSGVET. The full CDR3 reads CSARDSGVETQYF.